The next 13 T cell receptor beta chains were all read from a single sample in a study of blood T cells in healthy people across ages (dated by TCRdb to 2014 to 2015). Library creation used 5' RACE. Sequencing was carried out with an Illumina HiSeq 2500. A second PCR of 7 to 11 cycles was run with a J-beta primer mix and a sample-barcoded 5' primer. The public reads were quality trimmed at Q25 with fastp and then assembled into clones with MiXCR by TCRdb, keeping productive beta chains. Rows are unified per CDR3 protein, each entry keeping the most common DNA and genes. The table for this sample lists hundreds of thousands of distinct CDR3 sequences; approximately 44% of them were counted only once. The ten largest clones capture about a fifth of the sample. The sequencing sample was made of blood. The receptors derive from a man aged 55-75 years in good health.

In this sample, this clonotype turned up a few times. The rearrangement links TRBV18 to TRBJ2-5, with 9 bases that match TRBD2. The germline V gene has CDR1 KGHSH and CDR2 LQKENI. The ends lost 0 bases at V and 4 bases at J; junction bases unmatched: 6. The length of the CDR3 is 16 residues. The CDR3 is CASSPPGLADRETQYF. The CDR3 region has the DNA TGTGCCAGCTCACCACCGGGACTAGCTGACCGAGAGACCCAGTACTTC. Combining the CDR3 with reference TRBV18 and TRBJ2-5 gives the whole variable domain NAGVMQNPRHLVRRRGQEARLRCSPMKGHSHVYWYRQLPEEGLKFMVYLQKENIIDESGMPKERFSAEFPKEGPSILRIQQVVRGDSAAYFCASSPPGLADRETQYFGPGTRLLVL.

This sequence joins TRBV6-5 and TRBJ2-3, with 9 bases lining up with TRBD2. The V segment lost 4 bases and the J segment 2 bases; nucleotides outside the gene matches: 7. The germline V gene has CDR1 MNHEY and CDR2 SVGAGI. The CDR3 consists of 16 residues. CDR3 DNA sequence: TGTGCCAGCAGTTTCACACTAGCGGGTCTCACAGATACGCAGTATTTT. This gives the protein CASSFTLAGLTDTQYF.

A few counts support this clonotype. V usage is TRBV4-2 and J usage is TRBJ2-7; D is unresolved. V lost 0 bases to trimming and J lost 7 bases, with 13 bases between them. The V gene's germline CDR1 is LGHNA and CDR2 YNFKEQ. This CDR3 has 14 amino acids. CDR3 sequence (DNA): TGTGCCAGCAGCCAAGAGGTCAGCAACAATGAGCAGTACTTC. This encodes CASSQEVSNNEQYF.

The chain links TRBV6-2 or TRBV6-3 to TRBJ2-1; 7 bases align to TRBD2. J was trimmed by 8 bases and V by 2 bases; bases with no gene match: 9. In germline, CDR1 is MNHEY, CDR2 SVGEGT. The CDR3 spans 15 residues. CDR3 sequence (DNA): TGTGCCAGCAGTTACGGAGCGGGGCTGAGGGATGAGCAGTTCTTC. It specifies CASSYGAGLRDEQFF.

Worth noting for this clonotype: With a much larger clone just one base away, this may be a read error. The rearrangement uses TRBV10-3 and TRBJ2-3; either TRBD1 or TRBD2 may supply D (5 bases each). Germline CDR1 ENHRY, CDR2 SYGVKD. The V end lost 9 bases, the J end lost 0 bases, and 13 bases lay between the germline ends. This CDR3 has 14 amino acids. CDR3 DNA: TGTGCCATGAGCAGTGGGGGTAGCACAGATACGCAGTATTTT. It translates to CAMSSGGSTDTQYF.

The V call is TRBV20-1, the J call TRBJ2-3; no clear D gene. The CDR3 is 11 amino acids. Germline V CDR1 and CDR2: DFQATT, SNEGSKA (reference sequence). Trimming left V 4 bases short and J 3 bases short, with 5 bases between. In DNA form, the CDR3 reads TGCAGTGCTATAGCAACAGATACGCAGTATTTT. Encoded protein: CSAIATDTQYF.

The chain couples TRBV4-3 to TRBJ1-4, with D unresolved. The germline V and J ends were trimmed by 3 bases and 4 bases, with 9 bases remaining between them. Germline lookup yields CDR1 LGHNA and CDR2 YSLEER. The CDR3 spans 14 residues. CDR3 DNA: TGCGCCAGCAGCCAGGAACAGCGTAATGAAAAACTGTTTTTT. This encodes CASSQEQRNEKLFF.

This clonotype came up a few times. The V gene is TRBV10-3, the J gene TRBJ2-1; D is possibly TRBD2 (6 bases). The V and J ends lost 2 bases and 9 bases respectively, with 14 bases between them. Germline V gene lookup returns CDR1 ENHRY and CDR2 SYGVKD. This CDR3 has 14 amino acids. The CDR3 loop reads CAISEGARGSEQFF. The CDR3 coding sequence is TGTGCCATCAGTGAGGGGGCGCGGGGCAGTGAGCAGTTCTTC.

This sequence joins TRBV29-1 and TRBJ1-2; D may be TRBD1 (5 bases). The V gene's germline CDR1 is SQVTM and CDR2 ANQGSEA. CDR3 size: 15 residues. Trimming removed 4 bases from V and 0 bases from J, with 15 bases in between. CDR3: CSVAQGPATNYGYTF. CDR3 nucleotide sequence: TGCAGCGTTGCCCAGGGACCTGCGACTAACTATGGCTACACCTTC.

The gene calls are TRBV7-9 and TRBJ2-6; 7 bases align to TRBD1. Germline CDR1 SEHNR, CDR2 FQNEAQ (reference sequence). The CDR3 runs 16 residues. J gave up 0 bases and V 8 bases, and 7 bases lay outside the gene matches. DNA of the CDR3: TGTGCCAGCCCTGACAGGGATTACTCTGGGGCCAACGTCCTGACTTTC. This sequence encodes CASPDRDYSGANVLTF.

This clonotype has only a few counts. V and J are TRBV5-6 and TRBJ1-2; maybe TRBD1 (5 bases). The CDR3 spans 14 residues. The V gene's germline CDR1 is SGHDT and CDR2 YYEEEE. The ends were cut back, 6 bases at V and 4 bases at J, with 16 bases in the middle. DNA for the CDR3: TGTGCCAGCACCGAGACCGGGACGGTCTATGGCTACACCTTC. It is translated as CASTETGTVYGYTF.

The gene calls are TRBV2 and TRBJ1-1; 7 bases are a match to TRBD1. V shed 7 bases, J shed 7 bases, and the junction held 6 bases outside the gene matches. The CDR3 extends over 12 amino acids. Germline V gene sequence: CDR1 SNHLY, CDR2 FYNNEI. CDR3 region: CASIETGNEAFF. In nucleotides, the CDR3 is TGTGCCAGCATAGAGACAGGGAATGAAGCTTTCTTT.

There are a few counts of this clonotype. The V gene is TRBV3-1, the J gene TRBJ2-3; 9 nucleotides match TRBD1. There are 12 residues in the CDR3. Germline V CDR1 and CDR2: LGHDT, YNNKEL (reference sequence). The ends lost 3 bases at V and 14 bases at J; junction bases unmatched: 6. CDR3 sequence (DNA): TGTGCCAGCAGCCACCGGACAGGGGAGCCGTATTTT. Amino acids: CASSHRTGEPYF.